This TCR beta chain came from a study of T cell responses to AZD1222 COVID-19 vaccine. CDR1 is MDHEN, CDR2 SYDVKM, per germline. The CDR3 runs 15 residues. Trimming cost V 7 bases and J 8 bases; bases outside gene matches: 15. In the case of this clone: The antigen is undetermined.

Assay used: immunoSEQ multiplex PCR; TCRdb lists only in-frame clones, some missing. The repertoire includes about 270,000 clones, almost 95% of them detected once, and roughly 0.5% sits in the top ten. Notes on the study in general: White British people made up most donors, females outnumbered males, and clonal diversity was possibly underestimated. Repertoire sampling occurred only after the peak T cell response.

The source of this sequence is an adult who received the AZD1222 COVID-19 vaccine. The gene calls are TRBV28 and TRBJ2-7; 9 bases are shared with TRBD1. Sequencing used peripheral blood, obtained 28 days after the second AZD1222 dose. CDR3 bases: TGTGCCAGCACCGCCCCCTCCGGGACAGGGTATCAGCAGTACTTC. Protein product: CASTAPSGTGYQQYF.